Below are 7 T cell receptor beta chains sequenced from a single sample in a study of blood T cells in healthy people across ages. For the second PCR, which ran for 7 to 11 cycles, a sample-barcoded 5' primer and a J-beta primer mix were used. TCRdb re-analysed the 5' RACE reads in MiXCR, keeping a single row per CDR3 protein. The data hold 1.5 million to 2 million distinct CDR3 sequences, with roughly 49% observed a single time. The source material was blood. The source is a woman aged 40-49 years in good health.

This clonotype was seen a single time. The gene calls are TRBV5-1 and TRBJ2-4, with TRBD2 matching 9 bases. The tail of the sequence fits TRBJ2-5 better, so the J call may be wrong. The germline V gene encodes CDR1 SGHRS and CDR2 YFSETQ. CDR3 length: 14 residues. The CDR3 nucleotides read TGCGCCAGCAGCCCCGGACTAGCGACGCAGACCCAGTACTTC. Translating it yields CASSPGLATQTQYF.

Comment on this clonotype: A read error may produce the germline difference seen at one junction end. As DNA, the CDR3 is TGTGCCAGCTGTCGCGTCTCCTACGGGCAGTACTTC. The encoded protein is CASCRVSYGQYF. The rearrangement joins TRBV2 to TRBJ2-7; D ambiguous. Per the germline V gene, CDR1 is SNHLY and CDR2 is FYNNEI. The CDR3 runs 12 residues.

V usage is TRBV4-1 and J usage is TRBJ2-3, with 8 bases matching TRBD1. The CDR3 runs to 16 residues. V gave up 5 bases and J gave up 5 bases; unmatched junction bases: 12. CDR1 MGHRA and CDR2 YSYEKL come from the germline V gene. DNA for the CDR3: TGCGCCAGCAGCGGGGAAGCAGGGGGCGCCGGAGATACGCAGTATTTT. Residues: CASSGEAGGAGDTQYF.

Worth noting for this clonotype: Relative to the germline gene, one junction end is altered; a read error may explain this. This chain links TRBV2 with TRBJ2-7; no reliable D call. CDR3 size: 14 residues. CDR1 and CDR2 (germline): SNHLY, FYNNEI. The CDR3 loop reads CASREGARLYEQYF. The CDR3 DNA sequence: TGTGCCAGCAGGGAAGGAGCGAGGCTCTACGAGCAGTACTTC.

V usage is TRBV5-1 and J usage is TRBJ2-5; 8 bases are shared with TRBD1. Germline assignment: CDR1 SGHRS and CDR2 YFSETQ. CDR3 size: 16 residues. The J segment lost 5 bases and the V segment lost 3 bases, leaving 12 bases of the junction unmatched. This CDR3 is CASSSTWTGSSETQYF. As DNA, the CDR3 is TGCGCCAGCAGCTCAACATGGACAGGGAGTTCGGAGACCCAGTACTTC.

This sequence joins TRBV5-1 and TRBJ1-4; D is undetermined. The length of the CDR3 is 14 residues. Deletions cut 0 bases from V and 8 bases from J, with 11 bases between. Germline CDR1 SGHRS, CDR2 YFSETQ. The CDR3 region is CASSLGSLDEKLFF. In nucleotides, the CDR3 is TGCGCCAGCAGCTTGGGCAGCCTTGACGAAAAACTGTTTTTT.

The chain has TRBV5-6 and TRBJ2-7; 9 bases align to TRBD1. With V trimmed by 2 bases and J by 4 bases, 7 bases remained unmatched. Germline CDR1 is SGHDT and CDR2 is YYEEEE. This CDR3 comprises 15 residues. CDR3 sequence (DNA): TGTGCCAGCAGCTTTGGAGACAGGGGGAGGTACGAGCAGTACTTC. Encoded protein: CASSFGDRGRYEQYF. Full variable domain (remainder filled in from reference TRBV5-6 and TRBJ2-7): DAGVTQSPTHLIKTRGQQVTLRCSPKSGHDTVSWYQQALGQGPQFIFQYYEEEERQRGNFPDRFSGHQFPNYSSELNVNALLLGDSALYLCASSFGDRGRYEQYFGPGTRLTVT.